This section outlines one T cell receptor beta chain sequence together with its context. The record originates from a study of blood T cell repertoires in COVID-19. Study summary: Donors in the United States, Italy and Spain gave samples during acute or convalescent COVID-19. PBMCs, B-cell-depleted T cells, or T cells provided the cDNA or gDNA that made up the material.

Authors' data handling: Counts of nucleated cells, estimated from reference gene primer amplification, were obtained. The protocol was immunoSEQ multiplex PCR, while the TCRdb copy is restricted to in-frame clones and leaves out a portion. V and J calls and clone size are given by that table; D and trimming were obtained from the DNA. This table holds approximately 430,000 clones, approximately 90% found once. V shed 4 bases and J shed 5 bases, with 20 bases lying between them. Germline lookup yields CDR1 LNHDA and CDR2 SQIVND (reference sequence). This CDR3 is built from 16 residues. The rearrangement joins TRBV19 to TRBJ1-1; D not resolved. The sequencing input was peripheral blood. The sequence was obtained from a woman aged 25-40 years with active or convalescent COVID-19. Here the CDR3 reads CASSSVGDLGTTEAFF. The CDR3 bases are TGTGCCAGTAGTAGCGTCGGGGATTTAGGTACAACTGAAGCTTTCTTT.